A single sample is the source of the 9 T cell receptor beta chains below, sequenced in a study of blood T cell repertoires in COVID-19. TCRdb's copy holds only in-frame clones and misses some; the assay was immunoSEQ multiplex PCR. Altogether about 110,000 clones are present, 76% being singletons, with the ten largest covering about 3.7%. The sequenced sample consisted of peripheral blood. The receptors come from an elderly woman with acute or convalescent COVID-19.

V gene TRBV10-3 combines with J gene TRBJ1-2; the D is unclear. Germline V gene lookup returns CDR1 ENHRY and CDR2 SYGVKD. The CDR3 loop spans 14 amino acids. Between the trimmed V and J ends, which lost 3 bases and 7 bases, there was a span of 15 bases. For the CDR3, the DNA is TGTGCCATCAGTGAAGACAAAGAGAGAAGTGGCTACACCTTC. Its translation is CAISEDKERSGYTF.

In its sample, this clone was seen a few times. The chain uses TRBV19 and TRBJ2-5; 10 bases agree with TRBD1. V shed 1 base and J 3 bases; nucleotides not matched to a gene: 5. CDR3 length equals 16 residues. Germline V gene data show CDR1 as LNHDA and CDR2 as SQIVND (reference sequence). This CDR3 is CASSIVPGQGKETQYF. CDR3 in DNA: TGTGCCAGTAGTATAGTACCGGGACAGGGGAAAGAGACCCAGTACTTC.

This clone was found once. The chain joins TRBV30 to TRBJ2-5; 9 bases are a match to TRBD2. Germline-derived CDR1 and CDR2 are GTSNPN and SVGIG (reference sequence). The CDR3 consists of 20 residues. V was clipped by 2 bases and J by 5 bases; unmatched bases: 24. CDR3 loop: CAWSSIMFSSGGLGGETQYF. CDR3 in DNA: TGTGCCTGGAGTTCTATCATGTTTAGTAGCGGGGGCCTCGGAGGGGAGACCCAGTACTTC.

The chain carries TRBV4-3 and TRBJ2-2, with D tentatively TRBD1 (6 bases). The CDR3 has 20 residues. V shed 0 bases and J shed 3 bases, with 23 bases lying between them. CDR1 is LGHNA, CDR2 YSLEER, per germline. The CDR3 here is CASSQDLRQGIVGHTGELFF. As DNA, the CDR3 is TGCGCCAGCAGCCAAGATTTGCGGCAGGGGATAGTTGGGCACACCGGGGAGCTGTTTTTT.

This clone was counted a few times. V is TRBV4-2 and J is TRBJ2-5, with 8 bases matching TRBD2. The germline gives CDR1 LGHNA, CDR2 YNFKEQ. Trimming cost V 7 bases and J 5 bases; bases outside gene matches: 12. The CDR3 runs to 15 residues. As DNA, the CDR3 is TGTGCCAGCACTAAAGACGGGAGGGGCGGCGAGACCCAGTACTTC. This gives the protein CASTKDGRGGETQYF.

The V gene is TRBV5-1, the J gene TRBJ2-1; D is unclear. The CDR3 totals 13 residues. V was clipped by 2 bases and J by 4 bases, with 7 bases between them. Germline V gene lookup returns CDR1 SGHRS and CDR2 YFSETQ. The CDR3 protein is CASSLALYNEQFF. As DNA, the CDR3 is TGCGCCAGCAGCTTAGCCCTATACAATGAGCAGTTCTTC. Full variable domain (remainder filled in from reference TRBV5-1 and TRBJ2-1): KAGVTQTPRYLIKTRGQQVTLSCSPISGHRSVSWYQQTPGQGLQFLFEYFSETQRNKGNFPGRFSGRQFSNSRSEMNVSTLELGDSALYLCASSLALYNEQFFGPGTRLTVL.

V is TRBV12-3 or TRBV12-4 and J is TRBJ1-2, with a weak D call TRBD1 (5 bases). CDR3 size: 13 residues. V lost 4 bases and J 5 bases, leaving 11 bases between the germline ends. The CDR3 bases are TGTGCCAGCAGTTCCTCGGGGGGGTATGGCTACACCTTC. This encodes CASSSSGGYGYTF.

This clone occurred a few times. V is TRBV7-9 and J is TRBJ2-7; 10 bases are a match to TRBD1. Germline trimming cut 5 bases from V and 2 bases from J; bases unmatched to any gene: 9. Looked up from germline, CDR1 is SEHNR and CDR2 is FQNEAQ (reference sequence). CDR3 length: 16 amino acids. The CDR3 DNA reads TGTGCCAGCAGCCCCACGGGGGGACAGGGGACCTACGAGCAGTACTTC. It is translated as CASSPTGGQGTYEQYF.

This clone was counted between two and nine times. The CDR3: CASSLTVHTEQFF. The DNA of the CDR3 is TGTGCCAGCAGCTTAACAGTTCATACTGAGCAGTTCTTC. V and J are TRBV7-2 and TRBJ2-1; D not resolved. CDR1 SGHTA and CDR2 FQGNSA come from the germline V gene. This CDR3 contains 13 residues. V lost 2 bases to trimming and J lost 9 bases, with 11 bases between them.